These 21 T cell receptor beta chains share one sample of origin, sequenced in a study of T cells in Graves' hyperthyroidism and ophthalmopathy (dated by TCRdb to between 2019 and 2020). The library came from multiplex PCR. Data came from an Illumina HiSeq 2000. Amplification of TCR beta CDR3 regions was carried out from RNA transcripts. For the first round of RT-PCR on the TCR CDR3, the HTBI primer set was used together with the Qiagen OneStep RT-PCR kit. TCRdb reworked the public reads: Q25 trimming with fastp, MiXCR clone assembly, productive beta chains retained. One record per CDR3 amino acid sequence lists the most common genes and DNA. Counted in this sample were 600,000 to 650,000 distinct CDR3 sequences; about 20% of them appeared once. The biggest ten clones account for under 35% of the sample. Material: blood. Source of these receptors: a man aged 30 to 45 with Graves' ophthalmopathy.

The rearrangement joins TRBV7-9 to TRBJ2-5; D gene unclear. V shed 5 bases and J shed 5 bases, with 9 bases lying between them. This CDR3 is 12 amino acids long. From germline, CDR1 is SEHNR and CDR2 FQNEAQ (reference sequence). The CDR3 coding sequence is TGTGCCAGCAGCATGGTTCGTGAGACCCAGTACTTC. Protein product: CASSMVRETQYF.

This clonotype has a count of ten or more. This chain joins TRBV27 and TRBJ2-5; 9 nucleotides align to TRBD2. Germline CDR1 MNHEY, CDR2 SMNVEV (reference sequence). V shed 5 bases, J shed 5 bases, and the junction held 9 bases outside the gene matches. The CDR3 is made up of 15 amino acids. CDR3 protein: CASSTAGGVVETQYF. CDR3 sequence (DNA): TGTGCCAGCAGTACCGCGGGAGGGGTGGTGGAGACCCAGTACTTC.

The V call is TRBV24-1, the J call TRBJ1-2; 10 nucleotides match TRBD1. The CDR3 has 16 residues. The germline gives CDR1 KGHDR, CDR2 SFDVKD. V lost 6 bases and J lost 4; bases outside the gene matches: 10. The CDR3 reads CATSSGTGASVYGYTF. The CDR3 bases are TGTGCCACCAGTTCCGGGACAGGGGCCTCCGTCTATGGCTACACCTTC.

This clonotype was detected many times. J is TRBJ1-1 and V is TRBV30; no reliable D call. Germline V gene data show CDR1 as GTSNPN and CDR2 as SVGIG (reference sequence). The germline V and J ends were trimmed by 4 bases and 5 bases, with 17 bases remaining between them. This CDR3 is built from 14 residues. The DNA of the CDR3 is TGTGCCTGGAATGCCCCAGGTGGCCAGACTGAAGCTTTCTTT. Translation gives CAWNAPGGQTEAFF.

Only a few counts were recorded for this clonotype. The genes are TRBV20-1 and TRBJ1-5; tentative D call: TRBD1 (6 bases). Trimming removed 3 bases at V and 2 bases at J, with 11 bases between. Germline V gives CDR1 DFQATT, CDR2 SNEGSKA (reference sequence). This CDR3 region has 14 residues. Here the CDR3 reads CSASGGRGNQPQHF. The CDR3 bases are TGCAGTGCTAGTGGGGGCCGGGGCAATCAGCCCCAGCATTTT.

V usage is TRBV19 and J usage is TRBJ1-5; D is ambiguous. V was clipped by 2 bases and J by 7 bases, with 9 bases between them. The CDR3 contains 13 residues. Germline V lookup: CDR1 LNHDA, CDR2 SQIVND (reference sequence). CDR3 protein: CASSITQIQPQHF. For the CDR3, the DNA is TGTGCCAGTAGTATAACCCAGATACAGCCCCAGCATTTT.

This chain uses TRBV19 with TRBJ2-2; D unclear. Germline CDR1 is LNHDA and CDR2 is SQIVND (reference sequence). Deletions cut 6 bases from V and 5 bases from J, with 13 bases between. This CDR3 is 14 amino acids long. The CDR3 DNA reads as TGTGCCAGTAGCCCGGCAGGCTTAACCGGGGAGCTGTTTTTT. Amino acids: CASSPAGLTGELFF.

This clonotype was detected only a few times. The gene calls are TRBV5-1 and TRBJ2-7; 12 bases map to TRBD2. V shed 3 bases, J shed 3 bases, and the junction held 13 bases outside the gene matches. The CDR3 is made up of 18 amino acids. Germline V gene data show CDR1 as SGHRS and CDR2 as YFSETQ. DNA for the CDR3: TGCGCCAGCAGCTCGAACCGATTTAGGACTAGCGGGGTCTACGAGCAGTACTTC. Protein sequence: CASSSNRFRTSGVYEQYF.

The chain has TRBV11-2 and TRBJ2-2, with D maybe TRBD2 (5 bases). Germline loops: CDR1 SGHAT, CDR2 FQNNGV. Trimming removed 1 base at V and 4 bases at J, with 13 bases between. This CDR3 has 16 residues. The CDR3 DNA sequence: TGTGCCAGCAGCTTAGTTGGAGGAATCTTCACCGGGGAGCTGTTTTTT. Its protein is CASSLVGGIFTGELFF.

This clonotype turned up a few times. The chain employs TRBV6-6 and TRBJ2-1, with 7 nucleotides matching TRBD2. The J segment lost 2 bases and the V segment lost 2 bases, leaving 3 bases of the junction unmatched. CDR1 is MNHNY and CDR2 is SVGAGI in the germline V gene (reference sequence). The CDR3 runs 15 residues. Here the CDR3 reads CASSYGGSTYNEQFF. CDR3 DNA sequence: TGTGCCAGCAGTTACGGCGGGAGTACCTACAATGAGCAGTTCTTC.

This clonotype was observed a few times. The chain combines TRBV7-9 with TRBJ1-1; D is undetermined. Between the trimmed V and J ends, which lost 1 base and 6 bases, there was a span of 9 bases. The length of the CDR3 is 13 residues. CDR1 is SEHNR and CDR2 is FQNEAQ in the germline V gene (reference sequence). DNA of the CDR3: TGTGCCAGCAGCTTAGGCCAGTCCCCTGAAGCTTTCTTT. The encoded protein is CASSLGQSPEAFF.

The V call is TRBV24-1, the J call TRBJ2-7; TRBD1 agrees at 7 bases. Looked up from germline, CDR1 is KGHDR and CDR2 is SFDVKD. The V gene end was trimmed by 5 bases and the J gene end by 3 bases; junction bases not matched to a gene: 3. The CDR3 has 13 amino acids. This chain's CDR3 is CATSGGGGYEQYF. The CDR3 region has the DNA TGTGCCACCAGTGGAGGGGGCGGCTACGAGCAGTACTTC.

This clonotype was counted at least ten times. This chain joins TRBV7-8 and TRBJ2-3; TRBD2 agrees at 8 bases. V lost 2 bases and J lost 2; bases outside the gene matches: 9. Germline V lookup: CDR1 SGHVS, CDR2 FQNEAQ. This CDR3 has 17 residues. The CDR3 spells CASSLRPLADLTDTQYF. The CDR3 DNA reads TGTGCCAGCAGCTTAAGACCACTAGCGGACCTCACAGATACGCAGTATTTT.

This chain uses TRBV30 with TRBJ2-1, with a weak D call TRBD2 (5 bases). The CDR3 runs to 11 residues. The V gene's germline CDR1 is GTSNPN and CDR2 SVGIG (reference sequence). V shed 5 bases and J shed 6 bases, with 8 bases lying between them. CDR3: CAWGLINEQFF. CDR3 bases: TGTGCCTGGGGACTGATCAATGAGCAGTTCTTC.

V and J are TRBV4-1 and TRBJ1-2; possible D gene TRBD1, 6 bases. V gave up 1 base and J gave up 8 bases, with 20 bases separating them. CDR3 length: 16 amino acids. CDR1 MGHRA and CDR2 YSYEKL come from the germline V gene. CDR3 in DNA: TGCGCCAGCAGCCAAGTAAGTGGGGGGCTGGTGGCCGGCTACACCTTC. It encodes CASSQVSGGLVAGYTF.

The chain links TRBV12-3 or TRBV12-4 to TRBJ2-1; 9 nucleotides agree with TRBD2. The junction had 12 bases not matched to a gene; V was cut back by 4 bases and J by 5 bases. This CDR3 contains 17 residues. In nucleotides, the CDR3 is TGTGCCAGCAGTTCTCCCAGAGGACTAGCGTCCGACAATGAGCAGTTCTTC. Residues: CASSSPRGLASDNEQFF.

This clonotype was picked up one time. The chain carries TRBV4-1 and TRBJ2-7; TRBD1 is a possible D gene (6 bases). Germline CDR1 reads MGHRA; CDR2 reads YSYEKL. Trimming pared 3 bases from V and 1 base from J, leaving 16 bases between. The CDR3 runs 16 residues. For the CDR3, the DNA is TGCGCCAGCAGCCAGCGGGCACAGGGAACATCCTACGAGCAGTACTTC. This encodes CASSQRAQGTSYEQYF.

Regarding this clonotype: A read error may explain this, as a much larger clone is one base away. V gene TRBV2 combines with J gene TRBJ1-5, with a tentative D call TRBD1 (6 bases). The CDR3 has 13 residues. CDR1 is SNHLY and CDR2 is FYNNEI in the germline V gene. The CDR3 is CASAGGADQLQHF. For the CDR3, the DNA is TGTGCCAGCGCGGGGGGGGCGGATCAGCTCCAGCATTTT.

The chain uses TRBV18 and TRBJ1-1; weak D call: TRBD1 (6 bases). This CDR3 comprises 15 residues. Germline V gives CDR1 KGHSH, CDR2 LQKENI. Deletions cut 3 bases from V and 0 bases from J, with 11 bases between. Written as DNA, the CDR3 is TGTGCCAGCTCACCGGGGACAAACATGAACACTGAAGCTTTCTTT. Protein sequence: CASSPGTNMNTEAFF.

This clonotype was seen only a few times. DNA of the CDR3: TGTGCCAGCAGCACACCGAGCGGGACCGGGGAGCTGTTTTTT. Protein product: CASSTPSGTGELFF. The chain couples TRBV11-3 to TRBJ2-2; weak D call: TRBD2 (6 bases). Deletions cut 5 bases from V and 5 bases from J, with 12 bases between. This CDR3 comprises 14 residues. From germline, CDR1 is SGHNT and CDR2 YENEEA.

The genes are TRBV5-1 and TRBJ2-7, with D perhaps TRBD1 (6 bases). The CDR3 runs to 12 residues. Germline assignment: CDR1 SGHRS and CDR2 YFSETQ. The V gene lost 3 bases and the J gene lost 6 bases, with 10 bases spanning the gap. The CDR3 sequence is CASSSDSCEQYF. As DNA, the CDR3 is TGCGCCAGCAGCTCGGACAGCTGCGAGCAGTACTTC.